The 9 T cell receptor beta chains presented below share a single source sample, sequenced in a study of T cell changes during pregnancy in multiple sclerosis. TCRdb keeps only in-frame clones here, not all; method: immunoSEQ multiplex PCR. The table shows approximately 53,000 clones, with 85% to 95% occurring only once. The specimen was CD4+ T cells from peripheral blood mononuclear cells, collected in the third trimester of pregnancy. Receptor source: a female donor with multiple sclerosis, enrolled in a pregnancy study.

The chain is built from TRBV4-1 and TRBJ2-1, with D uncertain. Germline V CDR1 and CDR2: MGHRA, YSYEKL. The CDR3 covers 15 residues. The V end lost 0 bases, the J end lost 2 bases, and 8 bases lay between the germline ends. CDR3 sequence: CASSQDVLTYNEQFF. The DNA of the CDR3 is TGCGCCAGCAGCCAAGATGTCCTAACCTACAATGAGCAGTTCTTC.

The chain is built from TRBV4-2 and TRBJ1-2; no clear D gene. V lost 1 base and J lost 4, with 4 bases in between. The CDR3 runs to 12 residues. The germline V gene encodes CDR1 LGHNA and CDR2 YNFKEQ. The CDR3 nucleotides read TGTGCCAGCAGCCAAGGGCTCTATGGCTACACCTTC. Encoded protein: CASSQGLYGYTF.

The chain is built from TRBV12-5 and TRBJ1-4; TRBD1 matches 7 bases. This CDR3 has 13 amino acids. The V gene's germline CDR1 is LGHNT and CDR2 FRNRAP. Trimming removed 5 bases from V and 6 bases from J; junction bases left unmatched: 3. CDR3 sequence reads: CASGRQGDEKLFF. CDR3 in DNA: TGTGCTAGTGGTAGACAGGGCGATGAAAAACTGTTTTTT. Combining the CDR3 with reference TRBV12-5 and TRBJ1-4 gives the whole variable domain DARVTQTPRHKVTEMGQEVTMRCQPILGHNTVFWYRQTMMQGLELLAYFRNRAPLDDSGMPKDRFSAEMPDATLATLKIQPSEPRDSAVYFCASGRQGDEKLFFGSGTQLSVL.

This sequence joins TRBV5-6 and TRBJ1-1; TRBD1 agrees at 7 bases. The junction had 13 bases not matched to a gene; V was cut back by 5 bases and J by 0 bases. CDR1 SGHDT and CDR2 YYEEEE come from the germline V gene. This CDR3 contains 17 residues. The CDR3, as DNA: TGTGCCAGCAGTCCCGGTTCCGGGACAGTTATGAACACTGAAGCTTTCTTT. As protein: CASSPGSGTVMNTEAFF.

J is TRBJ2-1 and V is TRBV10-3, with 9 bases that match TRBD2. V was pared by 3 bases and J by 6 bases, with 6 bases of the junction left unmatched. Per germline, CDR1 ENHRY and CDR2 SYGVKD. This CDR3 has 15 residues. CDR3 in DNA: TGTGCCATCAGTGATCGGCGGGGGGGCACCAATGAGCAGTTCTTC. This translates into CAISDRRGGTNEQFF.

This chain joins TRBV25-1 and TRBJ1-1; TRBD1 matches at 7 bases. The germline gives CDR1 MGHDK, CDR2 SYGVNS. The V gene end was trimmed by 0 bases and the J gene end by 5 bases; junction bases not matched to a gene: 3. This CDR3 comprises 14 residues. CDR3 residues: CASSEYDRETEAFF. CDR3 sequence (DNA): TGTGCCAGCAGTGAATACGACAGGGAAACTGAAGCTTTCTTT.

The rearrangement uses TRBV11-2 and TRBJ1-5; D might be TRBD1 (5 bases). The germline CDR1 and CDR2 sequences are SGHAT and FQNNGV. With 1 base removed from V and 1 base from J, the gap between germline ends came to 8 bases. This CDR3 is built from 15 residues. DNA for the CDR3: TGTGCCAGCAGCTTAGCAGGGCAAAGCAATCAGCCCCAGCATTTT. Amino acid sequence: CASSLAGQSNQPQHF.

This chain uses TRBV20-1 with TRBJ1-1, with D tentatively TRBD1 (5 bases). V was pared by 2 bases and J by 6 bases, with 7 bases between. CDR1 is DFQATT and CDR2 is SNEGSKA in the germline V gene (reference sequence). The CDR3 is 11 amino acids. Here the CDR3 reads CSARRGAEAFF. In DNA, the CDR3 is TGCAGTGCTAGAAGGGGCGCTGAAGCTTTCTTT.

The chain has TRBV27 and TRBJ1-1; no clear D. CDR3 size: 13 residues. Germline V CDR1 and CDR2: MNHEY, SMNVEV (reference sequence). V lost 6 bases and J lost 0, with 8 bases in between. CDR3 loop: CASRVDLNTEAFF. In DNA, the CDR3 is TGTGCCAGCAGGGTAGACTTGAACACTGAAGCTTTCTTT.